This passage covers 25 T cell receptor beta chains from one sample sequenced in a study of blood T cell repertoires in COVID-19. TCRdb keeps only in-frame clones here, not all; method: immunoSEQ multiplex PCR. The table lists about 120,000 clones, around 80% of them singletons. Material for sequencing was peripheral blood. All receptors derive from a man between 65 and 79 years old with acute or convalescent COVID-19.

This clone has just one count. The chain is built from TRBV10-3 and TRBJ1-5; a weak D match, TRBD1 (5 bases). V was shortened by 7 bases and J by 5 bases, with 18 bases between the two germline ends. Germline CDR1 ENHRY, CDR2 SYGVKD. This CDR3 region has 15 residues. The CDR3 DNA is TGTGCCATCACGGTGGCAGGGAATGTCTATCAGCCCCAGCATTTT. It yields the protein CAITVAGNVYQPQHF.

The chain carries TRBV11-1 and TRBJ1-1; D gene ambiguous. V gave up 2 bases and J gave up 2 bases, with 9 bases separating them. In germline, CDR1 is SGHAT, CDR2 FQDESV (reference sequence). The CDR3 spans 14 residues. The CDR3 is CASSLLRLNTEAFF. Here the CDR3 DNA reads TGTGCCAGCAGCTTACTCAGGCTTAACACTGAAGCTTTCTTT.

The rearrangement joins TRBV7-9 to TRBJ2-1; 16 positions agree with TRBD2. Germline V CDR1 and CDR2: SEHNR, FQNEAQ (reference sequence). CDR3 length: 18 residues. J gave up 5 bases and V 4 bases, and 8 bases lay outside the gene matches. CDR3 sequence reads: CASSSPPGLAGGHNEQFF. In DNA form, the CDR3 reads TGTGCCAGCAGCTCACCCCCGGGACTAGCGGGGGGGCACAATGAGCAGTTCTTC.

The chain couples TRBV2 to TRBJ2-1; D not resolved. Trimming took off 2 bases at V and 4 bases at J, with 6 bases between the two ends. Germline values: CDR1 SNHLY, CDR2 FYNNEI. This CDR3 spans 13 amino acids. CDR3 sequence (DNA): TGTGCCAGCAGTGAATGGGCTTACAATGAGCAGTTCTTC. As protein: CASSEWAYNEQFF.

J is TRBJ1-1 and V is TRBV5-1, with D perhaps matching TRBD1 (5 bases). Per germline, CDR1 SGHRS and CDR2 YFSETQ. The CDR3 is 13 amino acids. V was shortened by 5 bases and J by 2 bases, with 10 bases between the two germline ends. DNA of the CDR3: TGCGCCAGCAGAGAGGACACTAACACTGAAGCTTTCTTT. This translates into CASREDTNTEAFF. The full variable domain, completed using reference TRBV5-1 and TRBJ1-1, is KAGVTQTPRYLIKTRGQQVTLSCSPISGHRSVSWYQQTPGQGLQFLFEYFSETQRNKGNFPGRFSGRQFSNSRSEMNVSTLELGDSALYLCASREDTNTEAFFGQGTRLTVV.

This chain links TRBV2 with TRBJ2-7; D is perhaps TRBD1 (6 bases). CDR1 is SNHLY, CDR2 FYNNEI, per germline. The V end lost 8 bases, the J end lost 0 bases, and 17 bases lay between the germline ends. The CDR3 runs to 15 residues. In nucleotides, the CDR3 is TGTGCCAGCCAAAACGACAGGACCCTCTCCTACGAGCAGTACTTC. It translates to CASQNDRTLSYEQYF.

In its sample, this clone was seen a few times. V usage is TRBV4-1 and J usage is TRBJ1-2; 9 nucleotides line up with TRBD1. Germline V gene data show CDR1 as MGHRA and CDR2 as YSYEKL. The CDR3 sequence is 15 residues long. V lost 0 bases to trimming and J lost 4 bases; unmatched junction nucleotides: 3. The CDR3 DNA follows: TGCGCCAGCAGCCAAGATGCGGACAGGGGCTATGGCTACACCTTC. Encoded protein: CASSQDADRGYGYTF.

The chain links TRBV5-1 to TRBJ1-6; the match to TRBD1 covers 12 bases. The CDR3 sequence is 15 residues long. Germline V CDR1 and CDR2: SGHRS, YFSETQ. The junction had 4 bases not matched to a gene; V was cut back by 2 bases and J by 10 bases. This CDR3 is CASSFGTGGGSPLHF. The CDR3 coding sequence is TGCGCCAGCAGCTTTGGGACAGGGGGCGGCTCACCCCTCCACTTT.

CDR3 DNA sequence: TGCGCCAGCACGCTCCAGGGGAACACCGGGGAGCTGTTTTTT. Protein: CASTLQGNTGELFF. This chain joins TRBV5-1 and TRBJ2-2; maybe TRBD1 (5 bases). In germline, CDR1 is SGHRS, CDR2 YFSETQ. V lost 6 bases, J lost 1 base, and 10 bases lay in between. CDR3 length equals 14 residues.

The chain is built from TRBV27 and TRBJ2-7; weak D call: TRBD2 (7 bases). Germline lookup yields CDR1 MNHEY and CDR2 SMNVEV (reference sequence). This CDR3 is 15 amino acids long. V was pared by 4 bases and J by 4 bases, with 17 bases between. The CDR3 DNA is TGTGCCAGCAGTTGGAAAGCCAGGGGAGGGTACGAGCAGTACTTC. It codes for CASSWKARGGYEQYF.

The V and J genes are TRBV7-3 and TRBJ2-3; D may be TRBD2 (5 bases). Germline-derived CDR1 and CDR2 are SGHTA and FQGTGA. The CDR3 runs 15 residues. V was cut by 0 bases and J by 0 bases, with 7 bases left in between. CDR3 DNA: TGTGCCAGCAGCTTAACAGCGGTGAGCACAGATACGCAGTATTTT. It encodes CASSLTAVSTDTQYF.

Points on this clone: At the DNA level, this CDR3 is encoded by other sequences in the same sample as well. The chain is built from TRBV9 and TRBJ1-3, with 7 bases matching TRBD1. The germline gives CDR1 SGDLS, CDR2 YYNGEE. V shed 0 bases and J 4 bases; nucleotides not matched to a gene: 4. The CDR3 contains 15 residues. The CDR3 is CASSVAGGQGNTIYF. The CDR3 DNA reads TGTGCCAGCAGCGTAGCTGGGGGACAGGGAAACACCATATATTTT.

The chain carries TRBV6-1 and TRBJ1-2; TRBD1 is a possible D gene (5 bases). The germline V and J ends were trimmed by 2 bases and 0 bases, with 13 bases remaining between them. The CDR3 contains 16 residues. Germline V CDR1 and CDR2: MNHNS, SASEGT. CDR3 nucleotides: TGTGCCAGCAGTGAAATGGGGGGGAGGGCTAACTATGGCTACACCTTC. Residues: CASSEMGGRANYGYTF.

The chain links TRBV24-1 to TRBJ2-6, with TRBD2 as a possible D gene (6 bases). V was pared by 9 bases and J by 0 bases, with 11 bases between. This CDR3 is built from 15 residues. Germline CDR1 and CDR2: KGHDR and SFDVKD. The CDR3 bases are TGTGCCACCCAAGCCGGGGGCTCTGGGGCCAACGTCCTGACTTTC. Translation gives CATQAGGSGANVLTF.

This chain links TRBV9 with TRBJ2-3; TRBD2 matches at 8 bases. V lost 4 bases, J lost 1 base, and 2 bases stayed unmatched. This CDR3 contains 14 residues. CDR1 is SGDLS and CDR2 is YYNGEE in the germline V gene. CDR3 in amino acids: CASSSRGGTDTQYF. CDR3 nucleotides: TGTGCCAGCAGCTCGCGGGGGGGCACAGATACGCAGTATTTT.

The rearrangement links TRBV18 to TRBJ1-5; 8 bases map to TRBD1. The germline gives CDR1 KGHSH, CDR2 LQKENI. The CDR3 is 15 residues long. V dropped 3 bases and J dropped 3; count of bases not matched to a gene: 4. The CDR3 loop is CASSPGQGHNQPQHF. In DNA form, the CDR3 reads TGTGCCAGCTCACCTGGACAGGGCCACAATCAGCCCCAGCATTTT.

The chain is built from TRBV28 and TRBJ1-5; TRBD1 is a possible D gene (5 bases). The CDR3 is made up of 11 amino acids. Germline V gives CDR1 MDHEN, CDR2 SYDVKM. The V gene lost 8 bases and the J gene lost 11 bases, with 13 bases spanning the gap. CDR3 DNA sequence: TGTGCCAGCCGGGGGGTTACGGCCCAGCATTTT. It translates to CASRGVTAQHF.

This chain's CDR3 is CASSLNDRPDNSPLHF. The CDR3 bases are TGTGCCAGCAGCCTAAACGACAGGCCGGATAATTCACCCCTCCACTTT. This rearrangement joins TRBV16 to TRBJ1-6; D is perhaps TRBD1 (6 bases). The CDR3 has 16 amino acids. Germline CDR1 KGHSY, CDR2 FQNENV. Deletions cut 4 bases from V and 5 bases from J, with 15 bases between.

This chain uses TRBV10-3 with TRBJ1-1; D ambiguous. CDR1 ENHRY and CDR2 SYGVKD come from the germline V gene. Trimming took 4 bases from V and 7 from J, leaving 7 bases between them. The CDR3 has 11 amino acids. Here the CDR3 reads CAISGNLEAFF. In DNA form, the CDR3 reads TGTGCCATCAGTGGTAATCTTGAAGCTTTCTTT.

The CDR3 spells CASSRAGDNSPLHF. CDR3 bases: TGCGCCAGCAGTAGGGCGGGGGACAATTCACCCCTCCACTTT. This chain links TRBV10-2 with TRBJ1-6, with D perhaps matching TRBD1 (5 bases). Trimming stripped 5 bases from V and 7 bases from J, with 12 bases between. CDR3 length: 14 residues. In germline, CDR1 is WSHSY, CDR2 SAAADI.

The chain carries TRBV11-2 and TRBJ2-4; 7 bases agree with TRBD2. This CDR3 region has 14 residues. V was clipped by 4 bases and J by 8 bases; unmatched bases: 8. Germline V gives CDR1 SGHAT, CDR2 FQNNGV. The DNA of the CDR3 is TGTGCCAGCAGCTCTCGGGGGGAGGAGGACATTCAGTACTTC. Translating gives CASSSRGEEDIQYF.

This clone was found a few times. CDR3 protein: CATSAPNTGELFF. The CDR3 DNA follows: TGTGCCACCAGTGCTCCGAACACCGGGGAGCTGTTTTTT. The rearrangement links TRBV24-1 to TRBJ2-2, with D unresolved. The length of the CDR3 is 13 residues. Germline V gene sequence: CDR1 KGHDR, CDR2 SFDVKD. The V gene lost 5 bases and the J gene lost 0 bases, with 3 bases spanning the gap.

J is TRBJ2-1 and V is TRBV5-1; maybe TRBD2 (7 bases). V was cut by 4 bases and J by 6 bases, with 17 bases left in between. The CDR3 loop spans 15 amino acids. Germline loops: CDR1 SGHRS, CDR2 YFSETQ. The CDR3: CASSPDPGGVNEQFF. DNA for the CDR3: TGCGCCAGCAGCCCCGACCCGGGGGGCGTCAATGAGCAGTTCTTC.

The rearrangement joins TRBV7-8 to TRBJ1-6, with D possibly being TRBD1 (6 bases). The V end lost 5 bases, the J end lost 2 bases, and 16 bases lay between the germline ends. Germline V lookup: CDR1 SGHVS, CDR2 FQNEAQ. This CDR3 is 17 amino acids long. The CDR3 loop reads CASSQEPGVPYNSPLHF. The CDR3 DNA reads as TGTGCCAGCAGCCAAGAACCAGGGGTCCCCTATAATTCACCCCTCCACTTT.

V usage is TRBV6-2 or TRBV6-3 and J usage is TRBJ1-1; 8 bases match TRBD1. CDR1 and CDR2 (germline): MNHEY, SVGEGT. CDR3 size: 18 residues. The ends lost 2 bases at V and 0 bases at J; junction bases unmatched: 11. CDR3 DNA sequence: TGTGCCAGCAGTTACCTACGACAGGGGAGAGGGTTGAACACTGAAGCTTTCTTT. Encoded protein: CASSYLRQGRGLNTEAFF.